Sequencing of this T cell receptor beta chain was carried out in a study of T cell responses to AZD1222 COVID-19 vaccine. Generated by immunoSEQ multiplex PCR, the TCRdb table keeps only in-frame clones and is missing some. This table holds roughly 250,000 clones, over 85% found once. Study results and limitations: Sampling captured repertoires only after the peak T cell response.

Germline V lookup: CDR1 SNHLY, CDR2 FYNNEI. The CDR3 extends over 11 amino acids. V shed 4 bases and J shed 9 bases, with 7 bases lying between them. Notes on this clone: Its specificity is unknown.

Sequencing used peripheral blood, obtained on day 0 of AZD1222 vaccination. V is TRBV2 and J is TRBJ2-1; D not certain. This receptor was obtained from an adult in good health. CDR3 nucleotide sequence: TGTGCCAGCAGTGTAGCTGGTGAGCAGTTCTTC. Amino acid sequence: CASSVAGEQFF.